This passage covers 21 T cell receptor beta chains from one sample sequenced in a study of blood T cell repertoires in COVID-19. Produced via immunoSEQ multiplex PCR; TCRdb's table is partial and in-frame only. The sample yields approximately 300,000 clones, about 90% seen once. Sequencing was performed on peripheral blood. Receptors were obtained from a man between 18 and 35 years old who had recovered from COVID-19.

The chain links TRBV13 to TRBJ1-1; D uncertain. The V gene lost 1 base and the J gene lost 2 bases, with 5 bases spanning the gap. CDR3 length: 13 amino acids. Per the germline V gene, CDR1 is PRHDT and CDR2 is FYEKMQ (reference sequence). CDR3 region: CASSLVPNTEAFF. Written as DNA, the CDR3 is TGTGCCAGCAGCTTAGTCCCAAACACTGAAGCTTTCTTT.

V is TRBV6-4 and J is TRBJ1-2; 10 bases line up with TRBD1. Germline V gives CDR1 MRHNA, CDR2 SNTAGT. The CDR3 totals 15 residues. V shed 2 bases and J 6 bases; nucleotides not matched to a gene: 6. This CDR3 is CASSDGTGESDGYTF. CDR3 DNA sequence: TGTGCCAGCAGTGACGGGACAGGGGAGAGCGATGGCTACACCTTC.

The DNA of the CDR3 is TGTGCCAGCAGTTACTCGACTACTAACCCGCCCAATGAGCAGTTCTTC. This gives the protein CASSYSTTNPPNEQFF. The rearrangement uses TRBV6-6 and TRBJ2-1; D is perhaps TRBD2 (5 bases). This CDR3 region has 16 residues. The germline gives CDR1 MNHNY, CDR2 SVGAGI (reference sequence). The germline V and J ends were trimmed by 0 bases and 6 bases, with 15 bases remaining between them.

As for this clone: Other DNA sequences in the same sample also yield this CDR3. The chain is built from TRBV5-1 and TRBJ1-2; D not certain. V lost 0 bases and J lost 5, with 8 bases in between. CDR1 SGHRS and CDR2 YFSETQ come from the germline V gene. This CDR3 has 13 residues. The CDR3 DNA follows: TGCGCCAGCAGCTTGGTGGCAGAATATGGCTACACCTTC. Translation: CASSLVAEYGYTF. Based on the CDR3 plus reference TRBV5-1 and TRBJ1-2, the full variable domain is KAGVTQTPRYLIKTRGQQVTLSCSPISGHRSVSWYQQTPGQGLQFLFEYFSETQRNKGNFPGRFSGRQFSNSRSEMNVSTLELGDSALYLCASSLVAEYGYTFGSGTRLTVV.

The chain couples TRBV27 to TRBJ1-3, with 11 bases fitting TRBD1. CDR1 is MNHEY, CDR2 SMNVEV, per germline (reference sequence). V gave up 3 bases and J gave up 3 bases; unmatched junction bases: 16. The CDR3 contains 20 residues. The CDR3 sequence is CASSFGKGTGGIVGGNTIYF. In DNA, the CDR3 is TGTGCCAGCAGTTTCGGTAAAGGGACAGGGGGTATCGTCGGTGGAAACACCATATATTTT.

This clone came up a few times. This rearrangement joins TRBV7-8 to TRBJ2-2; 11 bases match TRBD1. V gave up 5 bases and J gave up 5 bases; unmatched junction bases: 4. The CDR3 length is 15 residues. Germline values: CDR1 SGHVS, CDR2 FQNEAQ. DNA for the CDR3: TGTGCCAGCAGCCCCGGGACAGGGGGAACCGGGGAGCTGTTTTTT. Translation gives CASSPGTGGTGELFF.

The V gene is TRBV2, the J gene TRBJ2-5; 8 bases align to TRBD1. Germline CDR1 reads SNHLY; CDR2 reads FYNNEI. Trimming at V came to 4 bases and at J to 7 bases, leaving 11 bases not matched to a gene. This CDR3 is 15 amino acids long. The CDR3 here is CASSGRQGNIVTQYF. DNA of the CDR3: TGTGCCAGCAGTGGAAGACAGGGGAACATCGTGACCCAGTACTTC.

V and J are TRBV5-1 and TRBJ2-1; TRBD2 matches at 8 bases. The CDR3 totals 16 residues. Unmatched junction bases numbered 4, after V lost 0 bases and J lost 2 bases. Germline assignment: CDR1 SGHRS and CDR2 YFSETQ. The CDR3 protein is CASSLGGGTPYNEQFF. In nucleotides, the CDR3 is TGCGCCAGCAGCTTGGGCGGGGGGACCCCCTACAATGAGCAGTTCTTC.

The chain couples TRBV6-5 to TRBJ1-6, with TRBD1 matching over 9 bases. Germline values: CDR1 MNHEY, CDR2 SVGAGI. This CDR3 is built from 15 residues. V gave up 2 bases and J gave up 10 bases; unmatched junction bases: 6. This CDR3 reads CASSYPGTGSSPLHF. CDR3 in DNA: TGTGCCAGCAGTTACCCCGGGACAGGGTCCTCACCCCTCCACTTT.

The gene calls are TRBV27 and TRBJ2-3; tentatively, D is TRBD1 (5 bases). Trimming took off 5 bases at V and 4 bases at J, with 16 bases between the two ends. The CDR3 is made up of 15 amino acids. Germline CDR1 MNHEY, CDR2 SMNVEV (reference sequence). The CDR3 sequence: CASSPGPAPADTQYF. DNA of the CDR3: TGTGCCAGCAGTCCAGGGCCGGCACCCGCAGATACGCAGTATTTT.

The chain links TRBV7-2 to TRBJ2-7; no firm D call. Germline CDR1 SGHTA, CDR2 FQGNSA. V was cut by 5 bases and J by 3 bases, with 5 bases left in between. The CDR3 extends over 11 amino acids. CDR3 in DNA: TGTGCCAGCAGCCTAATCTACGAGCAGTACTTC. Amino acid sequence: CASSLIYEQYF.

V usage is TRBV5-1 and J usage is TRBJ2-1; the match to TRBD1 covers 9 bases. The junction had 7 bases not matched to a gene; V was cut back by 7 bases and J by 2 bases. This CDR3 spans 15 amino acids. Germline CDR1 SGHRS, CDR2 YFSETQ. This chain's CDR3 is CASLPGTGPYNEQFF. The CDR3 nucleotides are TGCGCCAGCCTACCCGGGACAGGGCCCTACAATGAGCAGTTCTTC.

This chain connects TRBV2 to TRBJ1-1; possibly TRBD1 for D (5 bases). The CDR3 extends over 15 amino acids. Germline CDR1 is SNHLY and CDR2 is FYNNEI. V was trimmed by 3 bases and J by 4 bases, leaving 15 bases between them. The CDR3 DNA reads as TGTGCCAGCAGTGATGGGGGACTTTTGCGCACTGAAGCTTTCTTT. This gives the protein CASSDGGLLRTEAFF.

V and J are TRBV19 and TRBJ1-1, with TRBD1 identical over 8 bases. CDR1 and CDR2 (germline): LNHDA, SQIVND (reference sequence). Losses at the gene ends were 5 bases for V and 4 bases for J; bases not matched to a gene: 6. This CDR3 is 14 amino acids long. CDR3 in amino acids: CASSGGQGGTEAFF. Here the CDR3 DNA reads TGTGCCAGTAGTGGCGGACAGGGAGGCACTGAAGCTTTCTTT.

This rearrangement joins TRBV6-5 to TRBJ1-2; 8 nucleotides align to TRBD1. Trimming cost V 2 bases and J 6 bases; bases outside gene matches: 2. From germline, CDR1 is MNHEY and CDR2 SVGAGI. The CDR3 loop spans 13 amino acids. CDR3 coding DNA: TGTGCCAGCAGTTACGACAGGGGCAATGGCTACACCTTC. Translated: CASSYDRGNGYTF.

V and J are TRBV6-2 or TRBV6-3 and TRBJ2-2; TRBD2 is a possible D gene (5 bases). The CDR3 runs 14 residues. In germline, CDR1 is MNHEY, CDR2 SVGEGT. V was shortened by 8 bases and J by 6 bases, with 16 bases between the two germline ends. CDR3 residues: CASGRRFVAGELFF. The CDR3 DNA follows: TGTGCCAGCGGCCGGAGGTTCGTGGCCGGGGAGCTGTTTTTT.

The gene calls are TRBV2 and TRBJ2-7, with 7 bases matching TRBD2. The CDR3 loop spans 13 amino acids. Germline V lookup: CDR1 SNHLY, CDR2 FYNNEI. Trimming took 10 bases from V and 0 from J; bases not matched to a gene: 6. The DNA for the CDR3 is TGTGCCACCCAAGCGGGGACCTCCTACGAGCAGTACTTC. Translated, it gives CATQAGTSYEQYF.

CDR3 sequence (DNA): TGTGCCAGCAGCCCACCGGGGAGCTCCTACAATGAGCAGTTCTTC. Protein: CASSPPGSSYNEQFF. The rearrangement links TRBV7-2 to TRBJ2-1; D is possibly TRBD2 (5 bases). V gave up 5 bases and J gave up 0 bases, with 11 bases separating them. CDR1 and CDR2 from the germline V gene are SGHTA and FQGNSA. The length of the CDR3 is 15 residues.

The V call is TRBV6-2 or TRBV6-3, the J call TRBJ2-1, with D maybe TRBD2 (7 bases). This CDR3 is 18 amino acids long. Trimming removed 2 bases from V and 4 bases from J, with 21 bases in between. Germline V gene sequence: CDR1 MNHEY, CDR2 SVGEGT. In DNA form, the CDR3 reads TGTGCCAGCAGTTACGTGGGGGGGCGCGAGATTTCGTACAATGAGCAGTTCTTC. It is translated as CASSYVGGREISYNEQFF.

This CDR3 is CASSSSGGGYGYTF. The CDR3, as DNA: TGTGCCAGCAGCTCCAGTGGGGGGGGCTATGGCTACACCTTC. The chain has TRBV5-4 and TRBJ1-2; the D gene is possibly TRBD1 (5 bases). CDR3 length: 14 amino acids. Trimming shortened V by 3 bases and J by 4 bases, and 13 bases separated the two germline ends. Per the germline V gene, CDR1 is SGHNT and CDR2 is YYREEE (reference sequence).

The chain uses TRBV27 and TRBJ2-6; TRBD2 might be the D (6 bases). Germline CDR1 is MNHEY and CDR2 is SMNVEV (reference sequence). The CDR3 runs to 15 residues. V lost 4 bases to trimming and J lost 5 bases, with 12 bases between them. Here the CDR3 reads CASSYGGPRANVLTF. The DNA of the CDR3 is TGTGCCAGCAGTTATGGAGGGCCTAGGGCCAACGTCCTGACTTTC. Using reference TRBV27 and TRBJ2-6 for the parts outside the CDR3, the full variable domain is EAQVTQNPRYLITVTGKKLTVTCSQNMNHEYMSWYRQDPGLGLRQIYYSMNVEVTDKGDVPEGYKVSRKEKRNFPLILESPSPNQTSLYFCASSYGGPRANVLTFGAGSRLTVL.